This T cell receptor (beta chain) originates from a study of human T cells and chemical hapten exposure. TCRdb re-analysed the RACE reads in MiXCR, keeping a single row per CDR3 protein. The data show about 54,000 distinct CDR3 sequences, around 10% seen once. Regarding time point: patch test 2, 6 weeks after DPC sensitization. Treatment reported: therapeutic diphenylcyclopropenone sensitization with weekly scalp DPC. This clonotype appeared many times. Germline CDR1 and CDR2: LGHNA and YSLEER. There are 14 residues in the CDR3. The germline V and J ends were trimmed by 4 bases and 5 bases, with 13 bases remaining between them.

The sequence came from a woman in her forties or fifties with alopecia areata. Some clones in this sample may be carry-over from other donors' samples. The sequenced sample was whole blood, obtained in connection with sensitization to the hapten diphenylcyclopropenone (DPC). V and J are TRBV4-3 and TRBJ2-3; possible D gene TRBD1, 5 bases. This chain's CDR3 is CASSRDSARDTQYF. DNA of the CDR3: TGCGCCAGCAGCCGAGACAGCGCTCGAGATACGCAGTATTTT.